These 32 T cell receptor beta chains were all obtained from the same sample, sequenced in a study of T cell responses to AZD1222 COVID-19 vaccine. Measured with immunoSEQ multiplex PCR; TCRdb has only the in-frame clones, and not every one. The table has about 130,000 clones, 93% seen once. The source material was peripheral blood, sampled on day 0 of AZD1222 vaccination. The receptors come from an adult in good health.

The chain joins TRBV6-2 or TRBV6-3 to TRBJ2-3; no clear D gene. Deletions cut 5 bases from V and 4 bases from J, with 13 bases between. Germline CDR1 reads MNHEY; CDR2 reads SVGEGT. This CDR3 is built from 14 residues. The CDR3 DNA is TGTGCCAGCAGTGATGTTTCTAGTGCAGATACGCAGTATTTT. Translating gives CASSDVSSADTQYF.

The rearrangement links TRBV11-2 to TRBJ2-5; D may be TRBD2 (5 bases). Germline V gene data show CDR1 as SGHAT and CDR2 as FQNNGV. V was trimmed by 1 base and J by 6 bases, leaving 18 bases between them. CDR3 length equals 16 residues. The CDR3 loop reads CASSLVRGGSKKTQYF. The CDR3 DNA sequence: TGTGCCAGCAGCTTAGTCCGGGGTGGGAGTAAAAAGACCCAGTACTTC. Complete variable domain (other parts from reference TRBV11-2 and TRBJ2-5): EAGVAQSPRYKIIEKRQSVAFWCNPISGHATLYWYQQILGQGPKLLIQFQNNGVVDDSQLPKDRFSAERLKGVDSTLKIQPAKLEDSAVYLCASSLVRGGSKKTQYFGPGTRLLVL.

The chain is built from TRBV3-1 (or the pseudogene TRBV3-2) and TRBJ1-2, with D unclear. This CDR3 comprises 13 residues. V was pared by 4 bases and J by 7 bases, with 13 bases between. CDR1 LGHDT and CDR2 YNNKEL come from the germline V gene (reference sequence). CDR3 in DNA: TGTGCCAGCAGCCGGATCTGGGGAGCTGGCTACACCTTC. Protein sequence: CASSRIWGAGYTF.

This clone was found once. The genes are TRBV7-9 and TRBJ1-1; unclear D gene. The CDR3 has 11 amino acids. The germline gives CDR1 SEHNR, CDR2 FQNEAQ (reference sequence). Trimming left V 1 base short and J 10 bases short, with 7 bases between. CDR3 protein: CASSLGGIAFF. The CDR3 nucleotides are TGTGCCAGCAGCTTAGGGGGTATAGCTTTCTTT.

V usage is TRBV5-4 and J usage is TRBJ1-2; 8 nucleotides match TRBD1. Losses at the gene ends were 0 bases for V and 4 bases for J; bases not matched to a gene: 5. The CDR3 has 15 amino acids. Germline V CDR1 and CDR2: SGHNT, YYREEE (reference sequence). Here the CDR3 reads CASSLALGQGYGYTF. The DNA of the CDR3 is TGTGCCAGCAGCTTGGCGCTCGGACAGGGCTATGGCTACACCTTC.

The J gene is TRBJ2-7, the V gene TRBV5-1, with D tentatively TRBD2 (5 bases). Germline values: CDR1 SGHRS, CDR2 YFSETQ. The CDR3 extends over 13 amino acids. Trimming shortened V by 1 base and J by 7 bases, and 12 bases separated the two germline ends. In DNA form, the CDR3 reads TGCGCCAGCAGCTTGACACTCCCGGGGGAGCAGTACTTC. This translates into CASSLTLPGEQYF.

V usage is TRBV10-3 and J usage is TRBJ2-3; 7 nucleotides align to TRBD2. Trimming cost V 6 bases and J 6 bases; bases outside gene matches: 0. CDR3 length: 11 amino acids. The germline gives CDR1 ENHRY, CDR2 SYGVKD. The CDR3: CAIRGGDTQYF. The CDR3 region has the DNA TGTGCCATCAGGGGGGGGGATACGCAGTATTTT.

This rearrangement joins TRBV5-1 to TRBJ2-7; D could derive from TRBD1 or TRBD2 (5 bases each). The CDR3 is 13 residues long. Germline CDR1 and CDR2: SGHRS and YFSETQ. Trimming pared 3 bases from V and 5 bases from J, leaving 12 bases between. The CDR3 DNA sequence: TGCGCCAGCAGCTCGTCGGGACCAGACGAGCAGTACTTC. It yields the protein CASSSSGPDEQYF. The variable domain in full, completed from reference TRBV5-1 and TRBJ2-7, reads KAGVTQTPRYLIKTRGQQVTLSCSPISGHRSVSWYQQTPGQGLQFLFEYFSETQRNKGNFPGRFSGRQFSNSRSEMNVSTLELGDSALYLCASSSSGPDEQYFGPGTRLTVT.

This clone was counted a single time. J is TRBJ1-1 and V is TRBV18; D gene uncertain. In germline, CDR1 is KGHSH, CDR2 LQKENI. Trimming took 5 bases from V and 1 from J, leaving 8 bases between them. The CDR3 contains 13 residues. The CDR3 here is CASSSGSNTEAFF. The CDR3 nucleotides read TGTGCCAGCTCATCCGGGTCGAACACTGAAGCTTTCTTT.

In its sample, this clone was seen once. This chain joins TRBV19 and TRBJ2-1; D gene ambiguous. Germline CDR1 and CDR2: LNHDA and SQIVND (reference sequence). The V and J ends lost 2 bases and 9 bases respectively, with 8 bases between them. The CDR3 is 12 amino acids. The DNA of the CDR3 is TGTGCCAGTAGTATATTCCCTAGTGAGCAGTTCTTC. This translates into CASSIFPSEQFF.

This chain joins TRBV7-8 and TRBJ2-7; perhaps TRBD2 as D (5 bases). Germline V gene lookup returns CDR1 SGHVS and CDR2 FQNEAQ. The V gene lost 5 bases and the J gene lost 6 bases, with 11 bases spanning the gap. This CDR3 is built from 12 residues. The CDR3 DNA reads as TGTGCCAGCAGCCGAGGGTATGCCGAGCAGTACTTC. The encoded protein is CASSRGYAEQYF. Based on the CDR3 plus reference TRBV7-8 and TRBJ2-7, the full variable domain is GAGVSQSPRYKVAKRGQDVALRCDPISGHVSLFWYQQALGQGPEFLTYFQNEAQLDKSGLPSDRFFAERPEGSVSTLKIQRTQQEDSAVYLCASSRGYAEQYFGPGTRLTVT.

CDR3 in DNA: TGTGCCAGCAGCGTAGGACAGGGGGCGAAGAACACTGAAGCTTTCTTT. Translated, it gives CASSVGQGAKNTEAFF. V gene TRBV9 combines with J gene TRBJ1-1; TRBD1 matches at 10 bases. The germline CDR1 and CDR2 sequences are SGDLS and YYNGEE. The CDR3 covers 16 residues. V was clipped by 0 bases and J by 1 base; unmatched bases: 3.

The chain combines TRBV6-5 with TRBJ1-2, with a tentative D call TRBD1 (5 bases). The V end lost 6 bases, the J end lost 3 bases, and 11 bases lay between the germline ends. The CDR3 is 13 residues long. The germline V gene has CDR1 MNHEY and CDR2 SVGAGI. The CDR3 DNA is TGTGCCAGCAGCGGCTGGGGCCACTATGGCTACACCTTC. Residues: CASSGWGHYGYTF.

This chain joins TRBV2 and TRBJ1-3; a possible D gene is TRBD1 (5 bases). The CDR3 extends over 14 amino acids. With 6 bases removed from V and 0 bases from J, the gap between germline ends came to 9 bases. The V gene's germline CDR1 is SNHLY and CDR2 FYNNEI. In nucleotides, the CDR3 is TGTGCCAGCAGAGGGGCAGGCTCTGGAAACACCATATATTTT. It specifies CASRGAGSGNTIYF.

The chain joins TRBV20-1 to TRBJ2-5; D unclear. Looked up from germline, CDR1 is DFQATT and CDR2 is SNEGSKA (reference sequence). Trimming left V 5 bases short and J 7 bases short, with 8 bases between. The CDR3 consists of 10 residues. CDR3 residues: CSALGRTQYF. In nucleotides, the CDR3 is TGCAGTGCTCTCGGTAGGACCCAGTACTTC.

The genes are TRBV3-1 (or the pseudogene TRBV3-2) and TRBJ1-2; D is uncertain. The CDR3 runs to 14 residues. V lost 3 bases to trimming and J lost 1 base, with 9 bases between them. The germline gives CDR1 LGHDT, CDR2 YNNKEL (reference sequence). The CDR3 protein is CASSQGALNYGYTF. The CDR3 nucleotides are TGTGCCAGCAGCCAGGGAGCGCTTAACTATGGCTACACCTTC.

The genes are TRBV27 and TRBJ1-1; possibly TRBD1 for D (5 bases). The V gene's germline CDR1 is MNHEY and CDR2 SMNVEV (reference sequence). V lost 0 bases and J 1 base, leaving 9 bases between the germline ends. The CDR3 sequence is 15 residues long. The CDR3 spells CASSLSGAQNTEAFF. The CDR3 bases are TGTGCCAGCAGTTTATCAGGGGCCCAGAACACTGAAGCTTTCTTT.

The chain combines TRBV3-1 (or the pseudogene TRBV3-2) with TRBJ2-7; 13 bases fit TRBD2. Germline trimming cut 1 base from V and 0 bases from J; bases unmatched to any gene: 3. CDR1 LGHDT and CDR2 YNNKEL come from the germline V gene (reference sequence). CDR3 size: 17 residues. CDR3 sequence: CASSQGLAGGRSYEQYF. As DNA, the CDR3 is TGTGCCAGCAGCCAAGGACTAGCGGGGGGACGCTCCTACGAGCAGTACTTC.

J is TRBJ2-2 and V is TRBV7-8; no clear D gene. V lost 5 bases and J lost 6, with 10 bases in between. The CDR3 is 13 amino acids. CDR1 and CDR2 from the germline V gene are SGHVS and FQNEAQ. The CDR3 loop is CASSMATAGELFF. The CDR3 bases are TGTGCCAGCAGCATGGCCACAGCCGGGGAGCTGTTTTTT.

The chain has TRBV28 and TRBJ2-7; 7 nucleotides agree with TRBD1. Germline CDR1 MDHEN, CDR2 SYDVKM. CDR3 length: 11 amino acids. After removal of 7 bases from V and 5 bases from J, the junction contained 2 bases not matched to a gene. CDR3 protein: CASTTGDEQYF. The CDR3 nucleotides read TGTGCCAGCACCACAGGGGACGAGCAGTACTTC.

This chain joins TRBV28 and TRBJ1-3, with D perhaps TRBD1 (6 bases). Trimming shortened V by 8 bases and J by 3 bases, and 20 bases separated the two germline ends. This CDR3 spans 16 amino acids. Germline CDR1 and CDR2: MDHEN and SYDVKM. CDR3 sequence reads: CASGRAYRVNGNTIYF. CDR3 bases: TGTGCCAGCGGTAGGGCCTACAGGGTCAATGGAAACACCATATATTTT.

This sequence joins TRBV28 and TRBJ2-7; tentative D call: TRBD2 (6 bases). This CDR3 comprises 12 residues. Germline V lookup: CDR1 MDHEN, CDR2 SYDVKM. V lost 10 bases and J 2 bases, leaving 12 bases between the germline ends. The CDR3: CATGLAPYEQYF. CDR3 nucleotide sequence: TGTGCCACCGGTCTAGCGCCCTACGAGCAGTACTTC. Full variable domain (remainder filled in from reference TRBV28 and TRBJ2-7): DVKVTQSSRYLVKRTGEKVFLECVQDMDHENMFWYRQDPGLGLRLIYFSYDVKMKEKGDIPEGYSVSREKKERFSLILESASTNQTSMYLCATGLAPYEQYFGPGTRLTVT.

J is TRBJ2-1 and V is TRBV7-3; TRBD2 matches 10 bases. In germline, CDR1 is SGHTA, CDR2 FQGTGA. V lost 5 bases to trimming and J lost 7 bases; unmatched junction nucleotides: 11. The CDR3 is 16 amino acids. Here the CDR3 DNA reads TGTGCCAGCAGCCGACTACCCGGTAGCGGGAGGAATGAGCAGTTCTTC. This sequence encodes CASSRLPGSGRNEQFF.

This chain connects TRBV4-1 to TRBJ2-7; maybe TRBD2 (6 bases). CDR1 MGHRA and CDR2 YSYEKL come from the germline V gene. Trimming took 0 bases from V and 3 from J, leaving 6 bases between them. The CDR3 consists of 13 residues. CDR3 sequence reads: CASSQDSGYEQYF. The DNA of the CDR3 is TGCGCCAGCAGCCAAGATAGCGGCTACGAGCAGTACTTC.

The V gene is TRBV4-1, the J gene TRBJ1-2, with 7 bases fitting TRBD1. Germline values: CDR1 MGHRA, CDR2 YSYEKL. CDR3 length: 15 amino acids. V dropped 1 base and J dropped 4; count of bases not matched to a gene: 6. The CDR3 loop reads CASSQVTGAVYGYTF. For the CDR3, the DNA is TGCGCCAGCAGCCAAGTCACAGGGGCGGTCTATGGCTACACCTTC.

The J gene is TRBJ1-1, the V gene TRBV11-2, with D tentatively TRBD1 (5 bases). The CDR3 sequence is 14 residues long. The V end lost 3 bases, the J end lost 1 base, and 9 bases lay between the germline ends. The V gene's germline CDR1 is SGHAT and CDR2 FQNNGV. The DNA of the CDR3 is TGTGCCAGCAGCTTGGGGCAGAGGAACACTGAAGCTTTCTTT. As protein: CASSLGQRNTEAFF.

This chain connects TRBV27 to TRBJ1-2, with 10 bases identical to TRBD1. CDR3 length: 16 amino acids. CDR1 MNHEY and CDR2 SMNVEV come from the germline V gene (reference sequence). V lost 3 bases, J lost 5 bases, and 9 bases stayed unmatched. CDR3: CASSFTDGTGVYGYTF. As DNA, the CDR3 is TGTGCCAGCAGTTTCACCGACGGGACAGGGGTTTATGGCTACACCTTC.

The V and J genes are TRBV28 and TRBJ1-5, with D possibly TRBD1 on 6 matching bases. Germline assignment: CDR1 MDHEN and CDR2 SYDVKM. The CDR3 is 13 residues long. V gave up 11 bases and J gave up 6 bases, with 17 bases separating them. The CDR3 loop reads CAGASRDTQPQHF. The CDR3 nucleotides read TGTGCCGGAGCCTCCAGGGACACTCAGCCCCAGCATTTT.

V usage is TRBV5-1 and J usage is TRBJ1-4, with D uncertain. The CDR3 runs to 14 residues. V lost 4 bases and J lost 4, with 11 bases in between. Looked up from germline, CDR1 is SGHRS and CDR2 is YFSETQ. The CDR3 sequence: CASSLSAFNEKLFF. CDR3 nucleotides: TGCGCCAGCAGCCTCAGTGCTTTTAATGAAAAACTGTTTTTT.

The V call is TRBV14, the J call TRBJ1-1; TRBD1 agrees at 9 bases. The junction had 11 bases not matched to a gene; V was cut back by 2 bases and J by 10 bases. This CDR3 has 15 residues. Germline CDR1 reads SGHDN; CDR2 reads FVKESK. CDR3 in DNA: TGTGCCAGCAGCCAAATTACCGGGGACAGGGTGGGAGCTTTCTTT. Translation gives CASSQITGDRVGAFF.

The chain recombines TRBV4-1 with TRBJ1-2, with TRBD1 matching 8 bases. The CDR3 length is 15 residues. Germline V gives CDR1 MGHRA, CDR2 YSYEKL. J lost 4 bases, V lost 1 base, and 5 bases had no gene match. This chain's CDR3 is CASSQVVGQGYGYTF. The DNA of the CDR3 is TGCGCCAGCAGCCAAGTGGTAGGACAGGGCTATGGCTACACCTTC.

This chain connects TRBV5-4 to TRBJ1-2; D unclear. The length of the CDR3 is 16 residues. The germline gives CDR1 SGHNT, CDR2 YYREEE (reference sequence). V lost 0 bases to trimming and J lost 4 bases, with 16 bases between them. The CDR3 DNA sequence: TGTGCCAGCAGCTTGGATGGGGAAACTGCGGGCTATGGCTACACCTTC. The encoded protein is CASSLDGETAGYGYTF.